This is a list of T cell receptor beta chains from one sample in a study of blood T cells in healthy people across ages. TCRdb fed the 5' RACE reads into MiXCR, producing one record per CDR3 protein. There are around 1.1 million distinct CDR3 sequences in the sample; more than 30% occur only once, and around 13% lies in the top ten. The sequenced sample was blood. These receptors all come from a man aged 18-30 years in good health. CDR3s include the opening cysteine and the closing phenylalanine or tryptophan. The D gene is left open where the match is weak. A row's size may be missing; if present it is once, few, many or a size class.

TRBJ1-5 | TRBD1 | NA | TRBV19 | CASNIDRAFNQPQHF | TGTGCCAGTAACATCGACAGGGCGTTTAATCAGCCCCAGCATTTT
TRBJ1-1 | TRBD1 | NA | TRBV20-1 | CSARKTGVNTEAFF | TGCAGTGCTAGGAAGACAGGGGTGAACACTGAAGCTTTCTTT
TRBJ1-1 | TRBD1 | NA | TRBV28 | CASSLLPGQGSTEAFF | TGTGCCAGCAGTTTACTGCCTGGACAGGGGAGCACTGAAGCTTTCTTT
TRBJ1-1 | NA | NA | TRBV20-1 | CSARGSPANTEAFF | TGCAGTGCTAGAGGTTCCCCGGCGAACACTGAAGCTTTCTTT
TRBJ2-7 | TRBD2 | NA | TRBV20-1 | CSARQLAGITYEQYF | TGCAGTGCTAGACAACTAGCGGGGATAACCTACGAGCAGTACTTC
TRBJ1-1 | NA | NA | TRBV20-1 | CSARSGVAEAFF | TGCAGTGCTAGATCGGGCGTGGCTGAAGCTTTCTTT
TRBJ1-2 | NA | many | TRBV20-1 | CSARGGGLIGGYTF | TGCAGTGCTAGAGGGGGAGGGCTAATCGGTGGCTACACCTTC
TRBJ1-2 | NA | few | TRBV20-1 | CSASGPNYGYTF | TGCAGTGCTAGCGGCCCTAACTATGGCTACACCTTC
TRBJ2-1 | NA | NA | TRBV6-2/TRBV6-3 | CASSYNIVTGDYNEQFF | TGTGCCAGCAGTTATAATATCGTAACGGGGGACTACAATGAGCAGTTCTTC
TRBJ2-1 | NA | few | TRBV4-3 | CASSQWSQSGEDEQFF | TGCGCCAGCAGCCAATGGAGTCAGTCAGGGGAGGATGAGCAGTTCTTC
TRBJ1-5 | NA | NA | TRBV6-5 | CASRGRYNQPQHF | TGTGCCAGCAGGGGACGGTACAATCAGCCCCAGCATTTT
TRBJ1-3 | NA | few | TRBV29-1 | CSVRNSGNTIYF | TGCAGCGTTCGGAACTCTGGAAACACCATATATTTT
TRBJ2-3 | NA | NA | TRBV5-1 | CASSLYEKGGQTDTQYF | TGCGCCAGCAGCTTGTATGAGAAGGGGGGGCAAACAGATACGCAGTATTTT
TRBJ1-4 | NA | NA | TRBV7-8 | CASSQWGATNEKLFF | TGTGCCAGCAGCCAATGGGGAGCAACTAATGAAAAACTGTTTTTT
TRBJ2-5 | NA | NA | TRBV12-3/TRBV12-4 | CASSLGWNEQYF | TGTGCCAGCAGTTTAGGGTGGAATGAGCAGTACTTC
TRBJ2-5 | NA | NA | TRBV11-2 | CASSFVGGSETQYF | TGTGCCAGCAGCTTTGTGGGGGGTTCGGAGACCCAGTACTTC
TRBJ2-3 | TRBD2 | few | TRBV3-1 | CASSQERGKVDTQYF | TGTGCCAGCAGCCAAGAGCGGGGGAAGGTAGATACGCAGTATTTT
TRBJ2-7 | TRBD1 | NA | TRBV10-2 | CASRPGTGVYEQYF | TGCGCCAGCAGACCCGGGACAGGGGTATACGAGCAGTACTTC
TRBJ1-2 | TRBD1 | NA | TRBV27 | CASSYRTGATYGYTF | TGTGCCAGCAGTTACCGGACAGGGGCGACCTATGGCTACACCTTC
TRBJ1-1 | NA | NA | TRBV12-3/TRBV12-4 | CASSSQGPNTEAFF | TGTGCCAGCAGTTCACAGGGCCCCAACACTGAAGCTTTCTTT
TRBJ2-2 | NA | NA | TRBV4-3 | CASSQTFTGRDTGELFF | TGCGCCAGCAGCCAGACCTTTACAGGGCGGGACACCGGGGAGCTGTTTTTT
TRBJ2-3 | NA | NA | TRBV27 | CASRKKGFPDTDTQYF | TGTGCCAGCAGAAAAAAGGGTTTTCCCGACACAGATACGCAGTATTTT
TRBJ2-1 | TRBD1 | NA | TRBV5-1 | CASTGTAPGNEQFF | TGCGCCAGTACGGGGACAGCCCCGGGAAATGAGCAGTTCTTC
TRBJ1-2 | NA | few | TRBV19 | CASSRGTTNYGYTF | TGTGCCAGTAGTCGCGGGACAACGAACTATGGCTACACCTTC
TRBJ1-4 | TRBD1 | NA | TRBV3-1 | CASSPGQGGPNEKLFF | TGTGCCAGCAGCCCCGGACAGGGTGGTCCTAATGAAAAACTGTTTTTT
TRBJ2-7 | TRBD1 | NA | TRBV15 | CATSRVRTGVGEQYF | TGTGCCACCAGCAGAGTTAGGACAGGGGTTGGAGAGCAGTACTTC
TRBJ1-1 | TRBD1 | NA | TRBV5-1 | CASSLAGDREYGTAGAFF | TGCGCCAGCAGCTTGGCCGGGGACAGGGAATACGGTACTGCTGGAGCTTTCTTT
TRBJ2-1 | TRBD2 | few | TRBV11-1 | CASSAKGLAAYNEQFF | TGTGCCAGCAGCGCGAAGGGGCTAGCGGCTTACAATGAGCAGTTCTTC
TRBJ2-1 | TRBD2 | NA | TRBV6-5 | CASSYSSGGGTYNEQFF | TGTGCCAGCAGTTACTCTAGCGGGGGGGGTACCTACAATGAGCAGTTCTTC